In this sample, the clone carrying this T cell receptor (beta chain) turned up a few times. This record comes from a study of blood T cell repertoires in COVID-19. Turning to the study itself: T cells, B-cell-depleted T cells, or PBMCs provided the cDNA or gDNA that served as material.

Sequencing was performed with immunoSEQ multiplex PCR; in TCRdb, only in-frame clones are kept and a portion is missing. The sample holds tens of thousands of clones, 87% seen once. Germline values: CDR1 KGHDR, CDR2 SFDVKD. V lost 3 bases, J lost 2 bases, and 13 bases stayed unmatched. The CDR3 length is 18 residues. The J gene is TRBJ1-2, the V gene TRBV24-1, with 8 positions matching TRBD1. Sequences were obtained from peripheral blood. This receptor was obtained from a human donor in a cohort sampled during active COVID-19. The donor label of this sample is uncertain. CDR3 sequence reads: CATSDPYSDRGGNYGYTF. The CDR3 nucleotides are TGTGCCACCAGTGATCCCTACTCAGACAGGGGAGGCAACTATGGCTACACCTTC.